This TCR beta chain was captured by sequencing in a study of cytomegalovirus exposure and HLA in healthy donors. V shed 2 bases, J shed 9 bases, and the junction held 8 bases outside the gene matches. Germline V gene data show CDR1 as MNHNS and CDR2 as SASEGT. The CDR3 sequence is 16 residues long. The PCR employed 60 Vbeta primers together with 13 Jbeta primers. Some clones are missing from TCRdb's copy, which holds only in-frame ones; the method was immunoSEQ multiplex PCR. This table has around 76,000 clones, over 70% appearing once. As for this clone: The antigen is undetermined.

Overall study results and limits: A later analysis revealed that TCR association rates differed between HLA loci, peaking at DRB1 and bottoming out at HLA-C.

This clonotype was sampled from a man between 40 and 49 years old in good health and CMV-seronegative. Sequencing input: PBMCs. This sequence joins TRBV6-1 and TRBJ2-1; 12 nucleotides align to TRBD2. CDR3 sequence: CASSESRLAGVGEQFF. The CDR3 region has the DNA TGTGCCAGCAGTGAAAGTCGACTAGCGGGAGTTGGTGAGCAGTTCTTC.